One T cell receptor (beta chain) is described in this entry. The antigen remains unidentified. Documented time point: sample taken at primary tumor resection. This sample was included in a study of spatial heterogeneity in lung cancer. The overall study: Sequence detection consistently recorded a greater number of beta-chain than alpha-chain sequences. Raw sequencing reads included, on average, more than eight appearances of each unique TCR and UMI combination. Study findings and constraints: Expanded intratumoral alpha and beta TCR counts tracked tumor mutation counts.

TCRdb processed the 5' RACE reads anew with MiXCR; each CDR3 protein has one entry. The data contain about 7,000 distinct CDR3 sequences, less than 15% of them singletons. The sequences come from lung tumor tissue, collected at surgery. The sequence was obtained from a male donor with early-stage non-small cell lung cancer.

Written as DNA, the CDR3 is TGTGCCAGCAGCTCAAACGGGGACTATGGCTACACCTTC. It translates to CASSSNGDYGYTF. The V and J genes are TRBV7-2 and TRBJ1-2; D is undetermined. The CDR3 covers 13 residues. With 4 bases removed from V and 3 bases from J, the gap between germline ends came to 9 bases. Germline V gene sequence: CDR1 SGHTA, CDR2 FQGNSA.